This is a list of T cell receptor beta chains from one sample in a study of blood T cell repertoires in COVID-19. Measured with immunoSEQ multiplex PCR; TCRdb has only the in-frame clones, and not every one. The table includes about 94,000 clones, about nine tenths detected once. Material for sequencing was peripheral blood. The receptors were gathered from a woman aged 80 or older with acute or convalescent COVID-19. CDR3s include the opening cysteine and the closing phenylalanine or tryptophan. The D gene is left open where the match is weak. Where a row states a size, it is once, few, many or the class of an expanded clone; other rows omit it.

V,size,J,D,DNA,CDR3
TRBV5-1,once,TRBJ2-6,-,TGCGCCAGCAGCTTGGATGGGGGCGCTGGGGCCAACGTCCTGACTTTC,CASSLDGGAGANVLTF
TRBV10-3,-,TRBJ1-1,-,TGTGCCATCAGTGAGTCGATCGGGTCCGCAGCTTTCTTT,CAISESIGSAAFF
TRBV25-1,-,TRBJ1-1,-,TGTGCCAGCAGTGAATTGAGGGTGAACACTGAAGCTTTCTTT,CASSELRVNTEAFF
TRBV7-2,-,TRBJ1-5,-,TGTGCCACCCAAGAGGAAGGAATCGGCAATCAGCCCCAGCATTTT,CATQEEGIGNQPQHF
TRBV14,-,TRBJ2-1,TRBD1,TGTGCCAGCAGCCCCTCCCCGGGACAGGGGACCTACAATGAGCAGTTCTTC,CASSPSPGQGTYNEQFF
TRBV6-5,-,TRBJ2-5,-,TGTGCCAGCAGCTCCGGGGAGTCGGAGACCCAGTACTTC,CASSSGESETQYF
TRBV29-1,-,TRBJ2-3,-,TGCAGCGTTGGTCTAGCGAACACAGATACGCAGTATTTT,CSVGLANTDTQYF
TRBV27,-,TRBJ1-5,-,TGTGCCAGCAGTTTAACATTGGGGGGGGCGCTTAGCAATCAGCCCCAGCATTTT,CASSLTLGGALSNQPQHF
TRBV18,once,TRBJ2-7,TRBD1,TGTGCCAGCTCACCAGACAGGGGATTGGGCTACGAGCAGTACTTC,CASSPDRGLGYEQYF
TRBV5-5,-,TRBJ2-5,TRBD1,TGTGCCAGCAGCACAAAACCGGGACAGTTGAGAGAGACCCAGTACTTC,CASSTKPGQLRETQYF
TRBV30,-,TRBJ1-2,-,TGTGCCTGGAGTAAAGGGGTAACCTATGGCTACACCTTC,CAWSKGVTYGYTF
TRBV18,once,TRBJ2-1,TRBD1,TGTGCCAGCTCACCTCCGGGACAGGGCTACAATGAGCAGTTCTTC,CASSPPGQGYNEQFF
TRBV7-2,-,TRBJ2-5,-,TGTGCCAGCAGCTTAGGGAGTGAGACCCAGTACTTC,CASSLGSETQYF
TRBV6-2/TRBV6-3,-,TRBJ1-1,-,TGTGCCAGCAGCCAACCTAAGACTGAAGCTTTCTTT,CASSQPKTEAFF
TRBV5-6,-,TRBJ1-5,-,TGTGCCAGCAGCTTGGCCGGTGTAAACAATCAGCCCCAGCATTTT,CASSLAGVNNQPQHF
TRBV11-3,-,TRBJ2-7,TRBD1,TGTGCCAGCAGCAAGGGACAGGGGGCGCCCAACGAGCAGTACTTC,CASSKGQGAPNEQYF
TRBV5-1,-,TRBJ2-2,-,TGCGCCAGCAGCTTGTCCGAGAGGAACACCGGGGAGCTGTTTTTT,CASSLSERNTGELFF
TRBV3-1/TRBV3-2,-,TRBJ1-6,-,TGTGCCAGCAGCCAAGTGGGGGAGGCCCGACAGATCCTCCACTTT,CASSQVGEARQILHF
TRBV9,-,TRBJ1-1,-,TGTGCCAGCGCAAGGGTCGGGGGGAGGAACACTGAAGCTTTCTTT,CASARVGGRNTEAFF
TRBV7-9,-,TRBJ2-3,TRBD2,TGTGCCAGCAGCTTGTGGCGCGGGGGGGCCCCAGATACGCAGTATTTT,CASSLWRGGAPDTQYF
TRBV30,-,TRBJ1-4,-,TGTGCCTGGAGTGGGGGCCGAGATGAAAAACTGTTTTTT,CAWSGGRDEKLFF
TRBV4-1,-,TRBJ2-3,-,TGCGCCAGCAGCCAAGATCCCGCAGGCACAGATACGCAGTATTTT,CASSQDPAGTDTQYF
TRBV13,few,TRBJ2-2,TRBD2,TGTGCCAGCAGCTTAGGCCTAGCGGGAGTGTCCGGGGAGCTGTTTTTT,CASSLGLAGVSGELFF
TRBV3-1/TRBV3-2,-,TRBJ2-2,TRBD1,TGTGCCAGCAGCCAGCTAGGACAGGGGTCAGAGGCCGGGGAGCTGTTTTTT,CASSQLGQGSEAGELFF
TRBV14,-,TRBJ1-2,TRBD1,TGTGCCAGCAGCCAAGATCAAGTGGGACAGGCGGGAGGCTACACCTTC,CASSQDQVGQAGGYTF
TRBV5-1,-,TRBJ2-5,-,TGCGCCAGCAGCTTTGGACCGGAGGAAAACGCCCAGTACTTC,CASSFGPEENAQYF
TRBV5-6,-,TRBJ2-1,TRBD1,TGTGCCAGCAGCTTGAGGGGGCCCTACAATGAGCAGTTCTTC,CASSLRGPYNEQFF
TRBV4-2,-,TRBJ2-5,TRBD1,TGTGCCAGCAGCCGCGGGACAGGGGAAGAGACCCAGTACTTC,CASSRGTGEETQYF
TRBV5-1,-,TRBJ2-1,-,TGCGCCAGCAGCCGTGAGAGGGAGCAGTTCTTC,CASSREREQFF
TRBV18,-,TRBJ1-1,-,TGTGCCAGCTCACCTTTTGGGCAGGGAGGAATCGGCACTGAAGCTTTCTTT,CASSPFGQGGIGTEAFF
TRBV25-1,-,TRBJ1-6,TRBD1,TGTGCCAGCAGTTCAACTGGGACAGTTCATTCACCCCTCCACTTT,CASSSTGTVHSPLHF
TRBV6-6,once,TRBJ1-2,TRBD1,TGTGCCAGCAGTCCTGGACAGGGAGGGAATGGCTACACCTTC,CASSPGQGGNGYTF
TRBV5-1,-,TRBJ2-1,TRBD2,TGCGCCAGCAGCTTGGGATTCTTAGCGGGAGCCGGGACCAATGAGCAGTTCTTC,CASSLGFLAGAGTNEQFF
TRBV19,few,TRBJ2-2,TRBD1,TGTGCCGCTAGCCCCCCGGGACAGGTCTTCGCCGGGGAGCTGTTTTTT,CAASPPGQVFAGELFF
TRBV19,-,TRBJ1-2,TRBD1,TGTGCCACCTTACCAAACTCCCGGGACAGGGGTGTAATAGGTGGCTACACCTTC,CATLPNSRDRGVIGGYTF
TRBV13,-,TRBJ2-1,-,TGTGCCAGCAGCTTGAAAACAGGGATGGCCTACAATGAGCAGTTCTTC,CASSLKTGMAYNEQFF
TRBV19,-,TRBJ2-7,-,TGTGCCACCGGAAGGAGGCAACTCTTC,CATGRRQLF
TRBV5-1,-,TRBJ2-5,TRBD2,TGCGCCAGCAGGCGAGGGACTAGCGGGATCGGTTCGGAGACCCAGTACTTC,CASRRGTSGIGSETQYF
TRBV5-1,-,TRBJ1-3,-,TGCGCCAGCAGCCAAAACCGGGACACCAACTCTGGAAACGCCATATATTTT,CASSQNRDTNSGNAIYF
TRBV4-2,-,TRBJ2-3,-,TGTGCCAGCAGCCCGGGGGCAGATACGCAGTATTTT,CASSPGADTQYF